Below are 19 T cell receptor beta chains sequenced from a single sample in a study of regulatory dendritic cells for organ transplantation. The assay was immunoSEQ multiplex PCR, and TCRdb's table has in-frame clones only and misses some. Altogether some 40,000 clones are present, about 89% being singletons, with the ten largest covering around 0.12%. The material sequenced was naive CD8+ T cells from blood. Subset of the sample: CD45RA+ naive T cells. The receptors come from a human donor in good health.

This clone occurred a few times. This chain links TRBV7-9 with TRBJ2-1; 12 nucleotides agree with TRBD2. The germline V gene has CDR1 SEHNR and CDR2 FQNEAQ (reference sequence). Germline trimming cut 3 bases from V and 7 bases from J; bases unmatched to any gene: 7. The CDR3 contains 16 residues. DNA of the CDR3: TGTGCCAGCAGCTTCAGACTAGCGGGAGTCTCGAATGAGCAGTTCTTC. This codes for CASSFRLAGVSNEQFF.

The J gene is TRBJ2-2, the V gene TRBV7-2; TRBD1 or TRBD2 may be the D gene (5 bases each). Germline CDR1 reads SGHTA; CDR2 reads FQGNSA. V dropped 4 bases and J dropped 4 bases, with 10 bases sitting between them. The CDR3 consists of 14 residues. CDR3 region: CASSSWDPTGELFF. The CDR3 nucleotides are TGTGCCAGCAGCTCATGGGACCCCACCGGGGAGCTGTTTTTT.

The chain has TRBV6-5 and TRBJ2-7; TRBD1 matches 8 bases. Germline assignment: CDR1 MNHEY and CDR2 SVGAGI. Unmatched junction bases numbered 1, after V lost 6 bases and J lost 0 bases. This CDR3 has 13 amino acids. CDR3 loop: CASRTGASYEQYF. The CDR3 DNA is TGTGCCAGCAGGACAGGGGCCTCCTACGAGCAGTACTTC.

The rearrangement joins TRBV13 to TRBJ1-1; possibly TRBD1 for D (5 bases). Trimming shortened V by 5 bases and J by 10 bases, and 20 bases separated the two germline ends. Germline CDR1 reads PRHDT; CDR2 reads FYEKMQ (reference sequence). This CDR3 has 14 residues. The CDR3 DNA follows: TGTGCCAGCAGCCCCGGCGGGTCGGGGGAGCGAGCTTTCTTT. Its protein is CASSPGGSGERAFF.

This chain connects TRBV28 to TRBJ2-7; D is ambiguous. Germline lookup yields CDR1 MDHEN and CDR2 SYDVKM. The CDR3 extends over 13 amino acids. With 6 bases removed from V and 0 bases from J, the gap between germline ends came to 9 bases. The CDR3 region has the DNA TGTGCCAGCAGCTTCCAGAGCTCCTACGAGCAGTACTTC. Translated: CASSFQSSYEQYF.

The gene calls are TRBV12-2 and TRBJ2-7; the table assigns TRBD1, which was not confirmed against the DNA. TRBV12-2 is a listed pseudogene. The CDR3 runs to 15 residues. Written as DNA, the CDR3 is TGTGCAAGTCGCTTCTGGGTCAGGGGGCCCTACGAGCAGTACTTC. Translated: CASRFWVRGPYEQYF.

Only one count was recorded for this clone. The rearrangement joins TRBV11-1 to TRBJ2-5; D might be TRBD2 (5 bases). This CDR3 region has 16 residues. V gave up 4 bases and J gave up 4 bases, with 19 bases separating them. In germline, CDR1 is SGHAT, CDR2 FQDESV (reference sequence). Here the CDR3 reads CASSSLLGSEVETQYF. The CDR3 DNA reads as TGTGCCAGCAGCTCCCTGCTGGGGAGCGAGGTAGAGACCCAGTACTTC.

The J gene is TRBJ2-2, the V gene TRBV5-1; 7 bases fit TRBD1. CDR1 SGHRS and CDR2 YFSETQ come from the germline V gene. The CDR3 contains 14 residues. V was clipped by 5 bases and J by 0 bases; unmatched bases: 1. CDR3 sequence (DNA): TGCGCCAGCAGGGGACAGCCGAACACCGGGGAGCTGTTTTTT. Translated, it gives CASRGQPNTGELFF.

This clone is a singleton in its sample. The V call is TRBV6-5, the J call TRBJ2-3, with D tentatively TRBD2 (6 bases). The CDR3 totals 15 residues. Deletions cut 2 bases from V and 3 bases from J, with 12 bases between. The germline CDR1 and CDR2 sequences are MNHEY and SVGAGI. The CDR3 DNA follows: TGTGCCAGCAGTTACGCGGGGTCCGGTACAGATACGCAGTATTTT. Encoded protein: CASSYAGSGTDTQYF.

V is TRBV4-3 and J is TRBJ2-3, with 7 bases identical to TRBD2. In germline, CDR1 is LGHNA, CDR2 YSLEER. The CDR3 length is 16 residues. V lost 0 bases to trimming and J lost 6 bases; unmatched junction nucleotides: 9. The CDR3 nucleotides are TGCGCCAGCAGCCAAGATCCGGGGGGAATTCCTGATACGCAGTATTTT. This translates into CASSQDPGGIPDTQYF.

The V and J genes are TRBV5-4 and TRBJ2-7, with unresolved D. V lost 0 bases, J lost 5 bases, and 15 bases lay in between. Germline V gives CDR1 SGHNT, CDR2 YYREEE (reference sequence). This CDR3 is 15 amino acids long. The CDR3 spells CASSLAPSVLDEQYF. CDR3 DNA: TGTGCCAGCAGCTTGGCTCCTAGTGTCTTGGACGAGCAGTACTTC.

J is TRBJ1-5 and V is TRBV19; TRBD1 might be the D (5 bases). Between the trimmed V and J ends, which lost 7 bases and 10 bases, there was a span of 20 bases. This CDR3 has 14 amino acids. The germline CDR1 and CDR2 sequences are LNHDA and SQIVND (reference sequence). CDR3 amino acids: CASKIMVGGDPQHF. The CDR3 DNA reads TGTGCCAGTAAGATTATGGTTGGGGGGGATCCCCAGCATTTT.

The chain has TRBV4-2 and TRBJ2-3, with D perhaps matching TRBD2 (6 bases). The germline V gene encodes CDR1 LGHNA and CDR2 YNFKEQ. CDR3 length: 16 amino acids. V gave up 5 bases and J gave up 3 bases, with 18 bases separating them. DNA for the CDR3: TGTGCCAGCAGCGAACGGCTAGCGCGTGTGACAGATACGCAGTATTTT. Its protein product is CASSERLARVTDTQYF.

This clone occurred a few times. This sequence joins TRBV5-4 and TRBJ1-1; D is uncertain. CDR3 length equals 12 residues. Deletions cut 0 bases from V and 8 bases from J, with 8 bases between. Looked up from germline, CDR1 is SGHNT and CDR2 is YYREEE (reference sequence). The CDR3 DNA is TGTGCCAGCAGCTTGGTGGCAGGAGAAGCTTTCTTT. Residues: CASSLVAGEAFF.

This sequence joins TRBV7-3 and TRBJ2-3; 13 bases align to TRBD2. With 4 bases clipped from V and 2 bases from J, the junction kept 12 bases outside the gene matches. CDR3 length: 19 amino acids. Per germline, CDR1 SGHTA and CDR2 FQGTGA. The DNA for the CDR3 is TGTGCCAGCAGCTCCAGGACTAGCGGGAGAGTAGGGTACACAGATACGCAGTATTTT. This encodes CASSSRTSGRVGYTDTQYF.

This clone appeared once. The chain uses TRBV15 and TRBJ2-7; 9 bases fit TRBD1. This CDR3 is built from 14 residues. Trimming at V came to 11 bases and at J to 1 base, leaving 9 bases not matched to a gene. Germline-derived CDR1 and CDR2 are LNHNV and YYDKDF (reference sequence). As DNA, the CDR3 is TGTGCCGTATCCCCCGGGACAGGGTCCTACGAGCAGTACTTC. It encodes CAVSPGTGSYEQYF.

V and J are TRBV4-3 and TRBJ2-7, with D perhaps matching TRBD1 (5 bases). This CDR3 region has 14 residues. Germline V gene data show CDR1 as LGHNA and CDR2 as YSLEER. Trimming took off 4 bases at V and 0 bases at J, with 10 bases between the two ends. CDR3: CASSLTQGSYEQYF. The CDR3 nucleotides read TGCGCCAGCAGCCTAACGCAGGGCTCCTACGAGCAGTACTTC.

V is TRBV7-9 and J is TRBJ2-1; the D gene could be TRBD1 or TRBD2 (6 bases each). The germline V gene encodes CDR1 SEHNR and CDR2 FQNEAQ (reference sequence). The CDR3 loop spans 12 amino acids. V was pared by 4 bases and J by 9 bases, with 10 bases between. As DNA, the CDR3 is TGTGCCAGCAGCTACGGAGGGGGTGAGCAGTTCTTC. Translation gives CASSYGGGEQFF.

This chain links TRBV7-9 with TRBJ2-3, with TRBD2 matching over 9 bases. The CDR3 loop spans 16 amino acids. Germline CDR1 and CDR2: SEHNR and FQNEAQ (reference sequence). V lost 5 bases, J lost 1 base, and 7 bases stayed unmatched. The CDR3 DNA reads as TGTGCCAGCAGCACTAATAGCGGGGGACGCACAGATACGCAGTATTTT. It is translated as CASSTNSGGRTDTQYF.